The rows below give T cell receptor beta chains drawn from one sample of a study of blood T cell repertoires in COVID-19. Assay: immunoSEQ multiplex PCR; the TCRdb copy retains only in-frame clones and omits some. Here the sample spans under 450,000 clones, about nine tenths being singletons. The material sequenced was peripheral blood. These receptors all stem from a woman in her 50s with COVID-19, enrolled during active disease. The CDR3 runs from the conserved cysteine through the conserved F or W. Fields, in order: V gene, J gene, clone size, D gene, CDR3 DNA, CDR3 protein. D genes are given only for firm matches. Where a row states a size, it is once, few, many or the class of an expanded clone; other rows omit it.

TRBV9,TRBJ2-2,.,TRBD1,TGTGCCAGCAGCGTCAATCGGGACAGAAACACCGGGGAGCTGTTTTTT,CASSVNRDRNTGELFF
TRBV19,TRBJ1-3,few,TRBD1,TGTGCCAGTAGTACCGGACAGGGCCAGAACACCATATATTTT,CASSTGQGQNTIYF
TRBV15,TRBJ1-2,.,.,TGTGCCACCAGCAGAGGAAAGGTTGGGCATGGCTACACCTTC,CATSRGKVGHGYTF
TRBV19,TRBJ1-1,.,.,TGTGCCAGTAGTATGCGGGGGGCAGTGAACACTGAAGCTTTCTTT,CASSMRGAVNTEAFF
TRBV10-3,TRBJ2-2,.,TRBD1,TGTGCCATCAGTGAGGGGACAGGGGGAACCGGGGAGCTGTTTTTT,CAISEGTGGTGELFF
TRBV10-3,TRBJ2-7,.,.,TGTGCCATCAGTAACCGGGACTCCAATACCTACGAGCAGTACTTC,CAISNRDSNTYEQYF
TRBV4-2,TRBJ2-7,.,TRBD2,TGTGCCAGCAGCCAAGATCGCGGGGGGGCCTACGAGCAGTACTTC,CASSQDRGGAYEQYF
TRBV3-1/TRBV3-2,TRBJ1-4,few,.,TGTGCCAGCAGCCAAGATCCACACGGGGGTATCCTGTTTTTT,CASSQDPHGGILFF
TRBV3-1/TRBV3-2,TRBJ2-2,.,.,TGTGCCAGCAGCCAAGATCTAGGCGGGGAGCTGTTTTTT,CASSQDLGGELFF
TRBV5-1,TRBJ1-1,.,.,TGCGCCAGCAGCTTCCGGCCAGGGGAAGGAGACACTGAAGCTTTCTTT,CASSFRPGEGDTEAFF
TRBV6-5,TRBJ2-3,once,.,TGTGCCAGCAGTTATTCACTAGTTAGCACAGATACGCAGTATTTT,CASSYSLVSTDTQYF
TRBV29-1,TRBJ2-3,.,.,TGCAGCGTTGAGAATTCAGAGGCAGATACGCAGTATTTT,CSVENSEADTQYF
TRBV28,TRBJ1-3,few,.,TGTGCCAGCTTGGGGGGGGGAAACACCATATATTTT,CASLGGGNTIYF
TRBV19,TRBJ1-4,.,TRBD1,TGTGCCAGTAGTACGACAGGGGGGACTAATGAAAAACTGTTTTTT,CASSTTGGTNEKLFF
TRBV27,TRBJ2-4,.,.,TGTGCCAGCAGCCCTCTTCCGGGGAGTAACATTCAGTACTTC,CASSPLPGSNIQYF
TRBV12-3/TRBV12-4,TRBJ2-7,few,.,TGTGCCAGCAGTTTAGACAGCAACTACGAGCAGTACTTC,CASSLDSNYEQYF
TRBV5-1,TRBJ1-2,.,.,TGCGCCAGCAGCTTGGAGCGGGGATCAGGTGGCTACACCTTC,CASSLERGSGGYTF
TRBV6-5,TRBJ1-1,.,.,TGTGCCAGCAACAGGGTCGCTGAAGCTTTCTTT,CASNRVAEAFF
TRBV7-3,TRBJ1-6,few,.,TGTGCCAGCAGGGACGACAGTCGCTATAATTCACCCCTCCACTTT,CASRDDSRYNSPLHF
TRBV6-5,TRBJ1-2,few,TRBD1,TGTGCCAGCCACGGGGGGGGACAGGGGTATGGCTACACCTTC,CASHGGGQGYGYTF
TRBV9,TRBJ1-2,.,TRBD1,TGTGCCAGACGCCGGGACAGATTTAACTATGGCTACACCTTC,CARRRDRFNYGYTF
TRBV27,TRBJ2-7,.,TRBD1,TGTGCCAGCAGTCCCTCTTCGACAGGGGGCTTAGGCGAGCAGTACTTC,CASSPSSTGGLGEQYF
TRBV9,TRBJ2-3,.,TRBD1,TGTGCCAGCAGCGCAGCGACAGGGGGCGACACAGATACGCAGTATTTT,CASSAATGGDTDTQYF
TRBV6-5,TRBJ1-2,.,.,TGTGCCAGCAGTTCCGGGGTCGGCTACACCTTC,CASSSGVGYTF
TRBV7-9,TRBJ2-2,.,.,TGTGCCAGCAGCCCCAGACAGATACAAACCGGGGAGCTGTTTTTT,CASSPRQIQTGELFF
TRBV5-6,TRBJ2-7,.,.,TGTGCCAGCAGCTTGGTCGAGGAGCAGTACTTC,CASSLVEEQYF
TRBV25-1,TRBJ2-2,.,.,TGTGCCAGCAGTGAATTGGGGAGCGGGACCGGGGAGCTGTTTTTT,CASSELGSGTGELFF
TRBV2,TRBJ2-6,many,TRBD1,TGTGCCAGCAGTGAATTACCGGGACAGGACGTCCTGACTTTC,CASSELPGQDVLTF
TRBV29-1,TRBJ2-3,.,TRBD1,TGCAGCGTTGATTTTGATCAGACAGGGCCAGATACGCAGTATTTT,CSVDFDQTGPDTQYF
TRBV7-9,TRBJ1-2,.,.,TGTGCCAGCACCGGGACTCAAGGAGGCTACACCTTC,CASTGTQGGYTF
TRBV3-1/TRBV3-2,TRBJ2-7,.,TRBD1,TGTGCCAGCAGCCCCTTTATGGGACAGGGGTTGGACGAGCAGTACTTC,CASSPFMGQGLDEQYF
TRBV7-2,TRBJ2-3,.,.,TGTGCCAGCAGCTTAGTGGGGGCTAGATCGGGCACAGATACGCAGTATTTT,CASSLVGARSGTDTQYF
TRBV29-1,TRBJ1-1,.,TRBD1,TGCAGCGCTGGGACAGGGCACACTGAAGCTTTCTTT,CSAGTGHTEAFF
TRBV27,TRBJ1-2,.,.,TGTGCCAGCAGTCTCTCTGGGGAGGCTCGCTATGGCTACACCTTC,CASSLSGEARYGYTF
TRBV28,TRBJ1-2,once,TRBD1,TGTGCCAGCAGTTCGGGGGACAGGACTAACTATGGCTACACCTTC,CASSSGDRTNYGYTF
TRBV6-6,TRBJ1-5,.,TRBD1,TGTGCCAGCAGTCGATCAGGGACAGTTCATAGCAATCAGCCCCAGCATTTT,CASSRSGTVHSNQPQHF
TRBV24-1,TRBJ2-1,.,.,TGTGCCACCAGTGATTCCGGACAATCCTCCTACAATGAGCAGTTCTTC,CATSDSGQSSYNEQFF